This T cell receptor beta chain is drawn from a study of cytomegalovirus exposure and HLA in healthy donors. Study-level findings and limits: Later analysis identified about 15,000 TCR beta sequences associated with HLA alleles, using a false discovery rate threshold of 0.05. It emerged from a later analysis that several of the most significant clusters appeared to be linked to common viral pathogens. According to an earlier analysis, most TCR beta V segments yielded productive rearrangements about 87% or about 30% of the time.

Donors counted as nominally healthy when sampled, yet unrecorded immune exposures were likely. The J segment lost 4 bases and the V segment lost 3 bases, leaving 3 bases of the junction unmatched. The CDR3 is made up of 14 amino acids. Germline-derived CDR1 and CDR2 are SEHNR and FQNEAQ (reference sequence). The PCR contained 60 Vbeta and 13 Jbeta primers. The assay was immunoSEQ multiplex PCR, and TCRdb's table has in-frame clones only and misses some. The sample comprises about 160,000 clones, 71% of which are singletons, and about 2.7% rests with the top ten. Details on this clone: Its antigen is unknown.

The sample taken for sequencing was PBMCs. The receptor was isolated from a woman in her twenties or thirties in good health and CMV-seronegative. J is TRBJ1-1 and V is TRBV7-9; 9 bases align to TRBD1. Written as DNA, the CDR3 is TGTGCCAGCAGCTTGACAGGGGGGGGCACTGAAGCTTTCTTT. Amino acids: CASSLTGGGTEAFF.